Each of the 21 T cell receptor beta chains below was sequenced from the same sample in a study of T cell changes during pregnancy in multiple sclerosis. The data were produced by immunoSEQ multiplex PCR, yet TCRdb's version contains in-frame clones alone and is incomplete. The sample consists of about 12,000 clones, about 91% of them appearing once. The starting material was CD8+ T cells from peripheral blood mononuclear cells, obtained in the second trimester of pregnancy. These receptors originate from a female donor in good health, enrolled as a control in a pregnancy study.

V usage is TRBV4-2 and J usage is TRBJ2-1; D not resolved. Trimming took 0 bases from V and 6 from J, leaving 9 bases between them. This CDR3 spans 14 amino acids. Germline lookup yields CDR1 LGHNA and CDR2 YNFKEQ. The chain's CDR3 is CASSQDPRANEQFF. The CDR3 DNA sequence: TGTGCCAGCAGCCAAGATCCTAGAGCCAATGAGCAGTTCTTC.

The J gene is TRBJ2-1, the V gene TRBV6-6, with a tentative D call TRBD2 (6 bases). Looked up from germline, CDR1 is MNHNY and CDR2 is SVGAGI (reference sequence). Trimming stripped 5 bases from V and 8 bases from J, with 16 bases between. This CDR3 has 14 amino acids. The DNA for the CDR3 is TGTGCCAGCAGTCGGGGACTCAGCCGCGATGAGCAGTTCTTC. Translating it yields CASSRGLSRDEQFF.

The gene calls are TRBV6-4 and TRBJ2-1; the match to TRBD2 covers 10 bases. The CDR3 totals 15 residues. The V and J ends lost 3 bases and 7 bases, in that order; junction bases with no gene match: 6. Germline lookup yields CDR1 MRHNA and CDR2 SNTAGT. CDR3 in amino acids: CASSEERGGGNEQFF. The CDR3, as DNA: TGTGCCAGCAGTGAAGAGCGGGGGGGAGGGAATGAGCAGTTCTTC.

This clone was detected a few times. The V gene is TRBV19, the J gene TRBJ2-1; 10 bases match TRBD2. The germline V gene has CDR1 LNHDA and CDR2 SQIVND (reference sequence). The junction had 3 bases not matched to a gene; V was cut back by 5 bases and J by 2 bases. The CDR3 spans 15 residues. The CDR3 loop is CASSRTSGAYNEQFF. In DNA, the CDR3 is TGTGCCAGTAGTCGGACTAGCGGAGCCTACAATGAGCAGTTCTTC.

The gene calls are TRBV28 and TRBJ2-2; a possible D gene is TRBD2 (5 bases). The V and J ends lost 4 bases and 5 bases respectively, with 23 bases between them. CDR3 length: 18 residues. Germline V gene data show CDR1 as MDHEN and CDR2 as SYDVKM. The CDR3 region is CASSSFPGVARLTGELFF. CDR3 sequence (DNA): TGTGCCAGCAGTTCTTTTCCCGGGGTCGCGCGGCTTACCGGGGAGCTGTTTTTT.

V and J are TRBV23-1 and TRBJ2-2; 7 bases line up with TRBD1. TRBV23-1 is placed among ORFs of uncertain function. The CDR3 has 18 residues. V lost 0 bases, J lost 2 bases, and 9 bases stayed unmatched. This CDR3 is CASSQSPIRDSNTGELFF. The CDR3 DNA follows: TGCGCCAGCAGTCAATCCCCCATCCGGGACAGCAACACCGGGGAGCTGTTTTTT.

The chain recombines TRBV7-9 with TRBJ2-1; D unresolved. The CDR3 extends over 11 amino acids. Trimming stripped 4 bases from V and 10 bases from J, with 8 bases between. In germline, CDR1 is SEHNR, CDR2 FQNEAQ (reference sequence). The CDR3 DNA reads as TGTGCCAGCAGCTCCGGTTTGGAGCAGTTCTTC. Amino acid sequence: CASSSGLEQFF.

The CDR3 DNA follows: TGTGCCAGCAGCCCACAGACTAGCGGGGGATACAATGAGCAGTTCTTC. This gives the protein CASSPQTSGGYNEQFF. The rearrangement links TRBV7-8 to TRBJ2-1, with TRBD2 identical over 12 bases. J was trimmed by 4 bases and V by 5 bases; bases with no gene match: 6. Germline loops: CDR1 SGHVS, CDR2 FQNEAQ. The CDR3 length is 16 residues.

CDR3 coding DNA: TGTGCCAGCAGCTTAGAGGTTCCGGGGAGCATCCAAGAGACCCAGTACTTC. Its translation is CASSLEVPGSIQETQYF. This sequence joins TRBV11-1 and TRBJ2-5; D is possibly TRBD2 (5 bases). The CDR3 has 17 amino acids. Trimming shortened V by 1 base and J by 1 base, and 16 bases separated the two germline ends. Germline V lookup: CDR1 SGHAT, CDR2 FQDESV (reference sequence). Complete variable domain (other parts from reference TRBV11-1 and TRBJ2-5): EAEVAQSPRYKITEKSQAVAFWCDPISGHATLYWYRQILGQGPELLVQFQDESVVDDSQLPKDRFSAERLKGVDSTLKIQPAELGDSAMYLCASSLEVPGSIQETQYFGPGTRLLVL.

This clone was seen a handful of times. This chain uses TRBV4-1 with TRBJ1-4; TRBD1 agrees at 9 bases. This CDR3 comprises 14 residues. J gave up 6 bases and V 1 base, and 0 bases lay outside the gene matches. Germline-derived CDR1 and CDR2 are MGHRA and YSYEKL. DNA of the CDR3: TGCGCCAGCAGCCAAGGGACAGGGGATGAAAAACTGTTTTTT. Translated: CASSQGTGDEKLFF.

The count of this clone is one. The CDR3 loop reads CASRGSSSGNTIYF. The CDR3 DNA reads TGTGCCAGCAGGGGCAGCAGCTCTGGAAACACCATATATTTT. The chain carries TRBV2 and TRBJ1-3; D unresolved. Germline assignment: CDR1 SNHLY and CDR2 FYNNEI. V lost 6 bases, J lost 0 bases, and 9 bases lay in between. The CDR3 length is 14 residues.

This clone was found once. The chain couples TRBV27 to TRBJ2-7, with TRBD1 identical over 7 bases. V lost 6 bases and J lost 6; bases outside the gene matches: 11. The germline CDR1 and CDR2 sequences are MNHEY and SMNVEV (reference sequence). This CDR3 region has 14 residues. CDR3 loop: CASSNRGSYGEQYF. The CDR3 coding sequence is TGTGCCAGCAGCAACAGGGGATCATATGGCGAGCAGTACTTC.

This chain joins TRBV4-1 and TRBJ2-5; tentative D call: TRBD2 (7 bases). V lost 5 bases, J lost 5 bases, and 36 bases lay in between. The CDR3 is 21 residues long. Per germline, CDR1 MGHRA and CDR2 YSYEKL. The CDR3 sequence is CASSIRPLTRRGPLLAETQYF. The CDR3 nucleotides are TGCGCCAGCAGCATTCGACCACTGACTAGGCGGGGGCCCCTCTTAGCGGAGACCCAGTACTTC.

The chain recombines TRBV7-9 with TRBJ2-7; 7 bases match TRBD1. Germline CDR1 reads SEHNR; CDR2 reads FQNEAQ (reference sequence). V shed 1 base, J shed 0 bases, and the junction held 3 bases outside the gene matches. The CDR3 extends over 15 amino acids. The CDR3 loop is CASSLGRGPSYEQYF. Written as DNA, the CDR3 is TGTGCCAGCAGCTTAGGTAGGGGGCCCTCCTACGAGCAGTACTTC.

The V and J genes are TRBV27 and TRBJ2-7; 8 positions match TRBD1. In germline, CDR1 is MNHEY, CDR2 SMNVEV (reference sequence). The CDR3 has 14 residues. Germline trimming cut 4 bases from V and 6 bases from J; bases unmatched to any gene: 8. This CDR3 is CASSSLRDRFEQYF. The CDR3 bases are TGTGCCAGCAGTTCACTCCGGGACAGGTTCGAGCAGTACTTC.

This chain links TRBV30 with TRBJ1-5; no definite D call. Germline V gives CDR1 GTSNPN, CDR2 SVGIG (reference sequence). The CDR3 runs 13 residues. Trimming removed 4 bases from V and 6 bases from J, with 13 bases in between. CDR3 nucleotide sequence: TGTGCCTGGAACCTGGCAGGAGGTCAGCCCCAGCATTTT. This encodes CAWNLAGGQPQHF.

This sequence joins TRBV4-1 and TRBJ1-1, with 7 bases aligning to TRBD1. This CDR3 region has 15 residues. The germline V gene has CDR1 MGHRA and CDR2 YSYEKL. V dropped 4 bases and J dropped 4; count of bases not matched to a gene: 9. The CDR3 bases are TGCGCCAGCAGCCGCGGACAGGCATCGGGCACTGAAGCTTTCTTT. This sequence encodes CASSRGQASGTEAFF.

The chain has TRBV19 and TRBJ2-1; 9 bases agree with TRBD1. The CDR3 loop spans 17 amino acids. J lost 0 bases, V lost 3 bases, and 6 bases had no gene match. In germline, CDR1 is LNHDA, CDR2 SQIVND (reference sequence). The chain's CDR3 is CASSIGGGQGSYNEQFF. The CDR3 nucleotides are TGTGCCAGTAGTATTGGGGGGGGACAGGGCTCCTACAATGAGCAGTTCTTC.

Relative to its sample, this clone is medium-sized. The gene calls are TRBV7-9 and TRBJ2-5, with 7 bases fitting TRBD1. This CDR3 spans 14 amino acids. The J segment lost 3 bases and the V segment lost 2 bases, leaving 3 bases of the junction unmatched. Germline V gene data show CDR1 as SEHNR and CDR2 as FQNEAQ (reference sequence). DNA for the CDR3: TGTGCCAGCAGCTTATCGGGACAGAAAGAGACCCAGTACTTC. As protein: CASSLSGQKETQYF.

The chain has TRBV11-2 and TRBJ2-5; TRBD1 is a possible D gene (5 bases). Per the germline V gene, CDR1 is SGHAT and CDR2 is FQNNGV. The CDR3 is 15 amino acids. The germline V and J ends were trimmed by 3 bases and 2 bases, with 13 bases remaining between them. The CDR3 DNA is TGTGCCAGCAGCTTGACCTCAGGGATACAAGAGACCCAGTACTTC. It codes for CASSLTSGIQETQYF.

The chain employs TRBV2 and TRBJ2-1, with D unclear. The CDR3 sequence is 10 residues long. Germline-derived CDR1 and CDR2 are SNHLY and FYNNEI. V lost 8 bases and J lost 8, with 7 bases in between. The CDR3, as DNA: TGTGCCAGCGGGCCCCATGAGCAGTTCTTC. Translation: CASGPHEQFF.